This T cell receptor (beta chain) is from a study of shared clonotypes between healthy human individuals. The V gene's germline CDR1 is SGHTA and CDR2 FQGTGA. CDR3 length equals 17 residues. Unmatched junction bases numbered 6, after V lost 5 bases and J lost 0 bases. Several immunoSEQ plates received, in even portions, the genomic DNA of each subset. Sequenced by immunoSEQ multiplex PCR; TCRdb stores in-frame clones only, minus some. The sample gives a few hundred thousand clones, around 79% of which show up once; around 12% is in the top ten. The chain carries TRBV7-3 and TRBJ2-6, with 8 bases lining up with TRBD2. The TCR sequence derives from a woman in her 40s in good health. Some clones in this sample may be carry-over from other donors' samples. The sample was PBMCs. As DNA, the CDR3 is TGTGCCAGCAGCCCGAGCGGGAGAGCCTCTGGGGCCAACGTCCTGACTTTC. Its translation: CASSPSGRASGANVLTF.